The 9 T cell receptor beta chains below come from one sample, sequenced in a study of breast tumors, draining lymph nodes, adjacent tissues. TCRdb reanalysed the multiplex PCR reads using MiXCR and keeps one entry per CDR3 protein. Among about 230,000 distinct CDR3 sequences listed, about 30% were seen once. Samples came from axillary lymph nodes draining the breast cancer. The sample comprised axillary lymph node tissue. The origin of the receptors is a female donor with breast cancer. Some clones in this sample may be carry-over from other donors' samples.

This clonotype was observed at least ten times. The chain is built from TRBV19 and TRBJ2-3; the match to TRBD2 covers 9 bases. Germline assignment: CDR1 LNHDA and CDR2 SQIVND (reference sequence). The length of the CDR3 is 15 residues. The ends lost 5 bases at V and 3 bases at J; junction bases unmatched: 6. CDR3: CASSASGIGTDTQYF. The CDR3 nucleotides read TGTGCCAGTAGTGCTAGCGGGATTGGAACAGATACGCAGTATTTT.

This clonotype was detected ten times or more. V is TRBV7-9 and J is TRBJ2-1, with 10 positions matching TRBD2. The CDR3 consists of 15 residues. CDR1 and CDR2 from the germline V gene are SEHNR and FQNEAQ (reference sequence). After removal of 3 bases from V and 7 bases from J, the junction contained 6 bases not matched to a gene. The CDR3 loop is CASSFGTSDNNEQFF. The CDR3 DNA is TGTGCCAGCAGCTTCGGGACTAGCGATAATAATGAGCAGTTCTTC.

This clonotype was seen many times. The chain carries TRBV3-1 and TRBJ2-3; no firm D call. The CDR3 runs to 15 residues. V lost 1 base, J lost 1 base, and 9 bases lay in between. Germline-derived CDR1 and CDR2 are LGHDT and YNNKEL (reference sequence). In DNA, the CDR3 is TGTGCCAGCAGCCAAGTCGGGTCGGGCACAGATACGCAGTATTTT. It specifies CASSQVGSGTDTQYF.

CDR3 amino acids: CASSGRTIYF. CDR3 DNA: TGTGCCAGTAGTGGAAGGACCATATATTTT. The chain combines TRBV19 with TRBJ1-3; D is unclear. CDR3 length equals 10 residues. Germline lookup yields CDR1 LNHDA and CDR2 SQIVND (reference sequence). Trimming removed 5 bases from V and 10 bases from J, with 6 bases in between.

This clonotype was observed at least ten times. This chain uses TRBV6-5 with TRBJ1-6; 7 bases are shared with TRBD1. Germline V CDR1 and CDR2: MNHEY, SVGAGI. Trimming removed 5 bases from V and 9 bases from J; junction bases left unmatched: 10. The CDR3 loop spans 15 amino acids. DNA for the CDR3: TGTGCCAGCAGTCACCAACAGGGGTTGACTTCACCCCTCCACTTT. This translates into CASSHQQGLTSPLHF.

The V call is TRBV2, the J call TRBJ1-3; maybe TRBD1 (5 bases). The V end lost 2 bases, the J end lost 8 bases, and 16 bases lay between the germline ends. CDR1 is SNHLY, CDR2 FYNNEI, per germline. The CDR3 runs to 15 residues. As DNA, the CDR3 is TGTGCCAGCAGTGAAAGAAAAGGGAGGGGAGACACCATATATTTT. It encodes CASSERKGRGDTIYF.

This clonotype was counted at least ten times. The rearrangement links TRBV11-3 to TRBJ2-2; possibly TRBD1 for D (6 bases). The germline V gene has CDR1 SGHNT and CDR2 YENEEA. Trimming cost V 5 bases and J 5 bases, with 9 bases left between them. The CDR3 contains 13 residues. The CDR3 spells CASSQQGTGELFF. For the CDR3, the DNA is TGTGCCAGCAGCCAACAGGGTACCGGGGAGCTGTTTTTT.

V gene TRBV7-2 combines with J gene TRBJ2-7; no clear D. Germline assignment: CDR1 SGHTA and CDR2 FQGNSA. The CDR3 has 16 residues. V was shortened by 3 bases and J by 9 bases, with 24 bases between the two germline ends. CDR3 coding DNA: TGTGCCAGCAGCTTCGCCCATCCGCGCTGGGGTTTTCGGCAGTACTTC. Translation gives CASSFAHPRWGFRQYF.

This clonotype has a count of ten or more. V and J are TRBV7-9 and TRBJ2-5; either TRBD1 or TRBD2 may supply D (5 bases each). V dropped 3 bases and J dropped 5 bases, with 10 bases sitting between them. The V gene's germline CDR1 is SEHNR and CDR2 FQNEAQ (reference sequence). The CDR3 consists of 13 residues. The DNA for the CDR3 is TGTGCCAGCAGCTTTGGGGGTGGGGAGACCCAGTACTTC. Its translation is CASSFGGGETQYF.